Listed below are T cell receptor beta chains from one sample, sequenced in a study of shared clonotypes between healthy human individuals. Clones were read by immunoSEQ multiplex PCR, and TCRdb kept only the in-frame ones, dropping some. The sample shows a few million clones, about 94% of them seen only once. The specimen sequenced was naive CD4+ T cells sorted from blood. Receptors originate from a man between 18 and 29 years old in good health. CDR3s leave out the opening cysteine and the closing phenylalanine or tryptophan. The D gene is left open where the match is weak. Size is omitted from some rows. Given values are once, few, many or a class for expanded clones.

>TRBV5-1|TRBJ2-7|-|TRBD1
ASSNPDRVDYEQY
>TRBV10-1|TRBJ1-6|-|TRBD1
ASSESSTGGSPLH
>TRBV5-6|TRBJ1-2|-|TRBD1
ASSLGGGSWDGYT
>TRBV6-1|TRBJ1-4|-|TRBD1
ASSGTGPNEKLF
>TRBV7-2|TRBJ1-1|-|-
ATTTGPGTEAF
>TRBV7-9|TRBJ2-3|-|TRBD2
ASSEAAGSTDTQY
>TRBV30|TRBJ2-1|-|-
AWSVLVTYNEQF
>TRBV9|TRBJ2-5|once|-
ASSVNPGTIAETQY
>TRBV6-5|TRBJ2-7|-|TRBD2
ASSYAQRGSYEQY
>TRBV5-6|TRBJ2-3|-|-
ASSFTGTQY
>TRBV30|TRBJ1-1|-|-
AWTRVGLNTEAF
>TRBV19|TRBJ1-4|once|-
ASTSRDIPYGVF
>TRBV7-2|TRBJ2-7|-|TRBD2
ASSQRGSGAATSYEQY
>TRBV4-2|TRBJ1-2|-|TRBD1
ASSQRQGAEGYT
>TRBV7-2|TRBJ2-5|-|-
ASSPRLAGETQY
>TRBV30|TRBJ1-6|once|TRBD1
AWSVQGGSSPLH
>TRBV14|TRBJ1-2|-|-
ASSQDLKGLNYGYT
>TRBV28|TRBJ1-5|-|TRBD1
ASSLLQGASNQPQH
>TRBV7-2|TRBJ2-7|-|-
ASSSGPRDEQY
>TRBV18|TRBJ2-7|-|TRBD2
ASSPPSLAGVHEQY
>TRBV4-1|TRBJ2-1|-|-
ASSQGGTGLHEQF
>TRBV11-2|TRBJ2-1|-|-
ASSLTGTLTYNEQF
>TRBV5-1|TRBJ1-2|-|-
ASSLSQNYGYT
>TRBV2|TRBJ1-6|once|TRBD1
ATKPEDRANSPLH
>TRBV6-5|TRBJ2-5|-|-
ASSYSASRETQY
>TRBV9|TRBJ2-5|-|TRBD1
ASSGHRGEETQY
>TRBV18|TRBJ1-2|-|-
ASSPPGGPVDYGYT
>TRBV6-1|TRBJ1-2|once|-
ASSDLGLYYGGYT
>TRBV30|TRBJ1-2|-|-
AWSELAGYGYT
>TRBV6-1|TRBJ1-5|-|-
ASRAQGNQPQH
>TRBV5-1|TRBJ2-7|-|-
ASSGSSYEQY
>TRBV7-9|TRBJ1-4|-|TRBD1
ASSRGQGARTNEKLF
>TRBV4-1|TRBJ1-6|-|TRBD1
ASSRGQGNSYNSPLH
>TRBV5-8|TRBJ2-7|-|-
ASSRGILGLHEQY
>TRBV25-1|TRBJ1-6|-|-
ASSESAGISSPLH
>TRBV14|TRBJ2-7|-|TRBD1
ASSNRQGASPYEQY
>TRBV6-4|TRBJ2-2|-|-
ASSDEANTGELF
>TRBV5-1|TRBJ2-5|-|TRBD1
ASSLNDRGVQETQY
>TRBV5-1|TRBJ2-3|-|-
ASSVTDTQY
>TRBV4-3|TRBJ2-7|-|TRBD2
ASSQGTSGSFYEQY
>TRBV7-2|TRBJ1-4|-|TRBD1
ASSQGQGAEKLF
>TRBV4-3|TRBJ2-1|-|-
ASSQEIGNPTKAYNEQF
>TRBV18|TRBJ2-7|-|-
ASSPGVVEQY
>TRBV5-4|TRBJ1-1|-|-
ASSSTRGRNTEAF
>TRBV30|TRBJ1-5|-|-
AWSVPNGQNQPQH